Below, 30 T cell receptor beta chains from the same sample are listed, as sequenced in a study of blood T cell repertoires in COVID-19 (TCRdb year 2020). Preparation of the library involved the immunoSEQ multiplex PCR assay. Held by TCRdb, this immuneACCESS table contains in-frame sequences only and omits some clones. Under half of the omission traces to an unresolved V gene where checked; the cause of the rest is unknown. The sample data list roughly 200,000 clones, and approximately 83% of these were observed just once. The top ten constitute 9.5% to 13% of the sample. The material sequenced was peripheral blood. These receptors came from a human donor with active or convalescent COVID-19. The donor label of this sample is uncertain.

This chain uses TRBV19 with TRBJ2-1, with 8 positions matching TRBD2. The CDR3 contains 15 residues. Trimming took 5 bases from V and 7 from J; bases not matched to a gene: 10. Germline V CDR1 and CDR2: LNHDA, SQIVND (reference sequence). CDR3 DNA: TGTGCCAGTAGTCTCTCAAGCGGGAGACGGAATGAGCAGTTCTTC. This codes for CASSLSSGRRNEQFF.

The chain couples TRBV11-3 to TRBJ2-1; the D is unclear. Germline CDR1 reads SGHNT; CDR2 reads YENEEA. The CDR3 loop spans 16 amino acids. V was pared by 5 bases and J by 5 bases, with 19 bases between. DNA of the CDR3: TGTGCCAGCAGCACCCATTGGGTGACTGTAGACAATGAGCAGTTCTTC. Its protein is CASSTHWVTVDNEQFF.

On this clone itself: The sample carries other DNA sequences with the same CDR3. The chain is built from TRBV9 and TRBJ2-5, with a weak D call TRBD1 (6 bases). Per the germline V gene, CDR1 is SGDLS and CDR2 is YYNGEE. Trimming took off 0 bases at V and 4 bases at J, with 10 bases between the two ends. The CDR3 consists of 14 residues. The CDR3 DNA reads as TGTGCCAGCAGCGTAGGAGTCAGGGGAGAGACCCAGTACTTC. Translating gives CASSVGVRGETQYF. The whole variable domain, remainder taken from reference TRBV9 and TRBJ2-5, is DSGVTQTPKHLITATGQRVTLRCSPRSGDLSVYWYQQSLDQGLQFLIQYYNGEERAKGNILERFSAQQFPDLHSELNLSSLELGDSALYFCASSVGVRGETQYFGPGTRLLVL.

The rearrangement links TRBV27 to TRBJ2-2, with a tentative D call TRBD1 (6 bases). V was clipped by 6 bases and J by 1 base, with 9 bases between them. Germline V CDR1 and CDR2: MNHEY, SMNVEV (reference sequence). The CDR3 runs to 14 residues. The CDR3 sequence is CASRPGQNTGELFF. CDR3 in DNA: TGTGCCAGCAGGCCGGGACAGAACACCGGGGAGCTGTTTTTT.

This clone was counted only a few times. The V call is TRBV18, the J call TRBJ1-1; 9 bases fit TRBD1. The CDR3 sequence is 13 residues long. J gave up 7 bases and V 6 bases, and 6 bases lay outside the gene matches. Germline loops: CDR1 KGHSH, CDR2 LQKENI. This chain's CDR3 is CASSSETGGEAFF. The CDR3 DNA reads TGTGCCAGCTCCTCCGAGACAGGGGGTGAAGCTTTCTTT.

The chain recombines TRBV5-4 with TRBJ2-7; 9 nucleotides align to TRBD1. The germline V gene encodes CDR1 SGHNT and CDR2 YYREEE (reference sequence). The CDR3 is 15 amino acids. Germline trimming cut 3 bases from V and 6 bases from J; bases unmatched to any gene: 10. For the CDR3, the DNA is TGTGCCAGCAGCTCGACACGACAGGGGGGGGGCGAGCAGTACTTC. This codes for CASSSTRQGGGEQYF.

This chain uses TRBV2 with TRBJ2-1, with TRBD2 matching 10 bases. CDR1 and CDR2 (germline): SNHLY, FYNNEI. The V gene end was trimmed by 6 bases and the J gene end by 10 bases; junction bases not matched to a gene: 21. The length of the CDR3 is 18 residues. This chain's CDR3 is CASRVAGYRASGREEQFF. CDR3 sequence (DNA): TGTGCCAGCAGGGTGGCAGGGTATAGGGCTAGCGGGAGAGAAGAGCAGTTCTTC.

J is TRBJ2-6 and V is TRBV3-1 (or the pseudogene TRBV3-2), with TRBD1 matching 9 bases. This CDR3 has 15 amino acids. Germline V lookup: CDR1 LGHDT, CDR2 YNNKEL (reference sequence). The V segment lost 5 bases and the J segment 8 bases; nucleotides outside the gene matches: 7. This CDR3 is CASSYLTGGPNVLTF. The CDR3 DNA reads TGTGCCAGCAGCTACCTAACAGGGGGCCCCAACGTCCTGACTTTC.

The chain has TRBV6-2 or TRBV6-3 and TRBJ1-2, with D possibly being TRBD1 (6 bases). This CDR3 spans 15 amino acids. The germline V gene has CDR1 MNHEY and CDR2 SVGEGT. V was cut by 5 bases and J by 4 bases, with 17 bases left in between. The CDR3 reads CASSTDSYTFYGYTF. The CDR3, as DNA: TGTGCCAGCAGTACGGACAGTTACACCTTCTATGGCTACACCTTC.

The V and J genes are TRBV15 and TRBJ2-1, with 10 bases lining up with TRBD2. The germline V gene has CDR1 LNHNV and CDR2 YYDKDF (reference sequence). V was clipped by 9 bases and J by 9 bases; unmatched bases: 17. The CDR3 spans 16 residues. CDR3 sequence (DNA): TGTGCCACGTATAGCGGGAGGCGCGATAAGTATGGTGAGCAGTTCTTC. It is translated as CATYSGRRDKYGEQFF. Full variable domain (outside the CDR3, taken from reference TRBV15 and TRBJ2-1): DAMVIQNPRYQVTQFGKPVTLSCSQTLNHNVMYWYQQKSSQAPKLLFHYYDKDFNNEADTPDNFQSRRPNTSFCFLDIRSPGLGDTAMYLCATYSGRRDKYGEQFFGPGTRLTVL.

The chain combines TRBV30 with TRBJ1-4, with D uncertain. This CDR3 spans 14 amino acids. The V gene's germline CDR1 is GTSNPN and CDR2 SVGIG (reference sequence). The CDR3: CALEGNHGNEKLFF. DNA of the CDR3: TGTGCGTTGGAGGGCAATCACGGTAATGAAAAACTGTTTTTT.

The chain couples TRBV18 to TRBJ2-7; 7 bases agree with TRBD1. Per germline, CDR1 KGHSH and CDR2 LQKENI. The CDR3 contains 14 residues. The V gene end was trimmed by 6 bases and the J gene end by 3 bases; junction bases not matched to a gene: 8. CDR3 nucleotides: TGTGCCAGCTCGCCAAACAGGGGTGACTACGAGCAGTACTTC. This gives the protein CASSPNRGDYEQYF.

This chain joins TRBV27 and TRBJ2-6, with D perhaps TRBD1 (6 bases). The CDR3 consists of 14 residues. Trimming removed 5 bases at V and 6 bases at J, with 11 bases between. Per the germline V gene, CDR1 is MNHEY and CDR2 is SMNVEV (reference sequence). The CDR3, as DNA: TGTGCCAGCAGTCCCCAGGGGTCGGCCAACGTCCTGACTTTC. It is translated as CASSPQGSANVLTF. The full variable domain, completed using reference TRBV27 and TRBJ2-6, is EAQVTQNPRYLITVTGKKLTVTCSQNMNHEYMSWYRQDPGLGLRQIYYSMNVEVTDKGDVPEGYKVSRKEKRNFPLILESPSPNQTSLYFCASSPQGSANVLTFGAGSRLTVL.

This sequence joins TRBV27 and TRBJ2-5; 7 bases agree with TRBD2. After removal of 0 bases from V and 4 bases from J, the junction contained 8 bases not matched to a gene. This CDR3 comprises 16 residues. Germline V gene sequence: CDR1 MNHEY, CDR2 SMNVEV (reference sequence). The CDR3 here is CASSLSRASGPETQYF. The CDR3 nucleotides are TGTGCCAGCAGTTTATCGAGGGCTAGCGGCCCAGAGACCCAGTACTTC.

This clone turned up a few times. CDR3 loop: CASSPNPGTSSYNEQFF. CDR3 coding DNA: TGTGCCAGCAGTCCAAATCCCGGGACTAGCTCCTACAATGAGCAGTTCTTC. The genes are TRBV6-6 and TRBJ2-1, with 8 bases identical to TRBD2. V was clipped by 5 bases and J by 0 bases; unmatched bases: 9. The germline gives CDR1 MNHNY, CDR2 SVGAGI (reference sequence). The CDR3 is 17 residues long.

The V call is TRBV24-1, the J call TRBJ2-1, with 7 bases fitting TRBD1. The CDR3 runs 16 residues. V trimming: 1 base; J trimming: 7 bases; junction bases outside the gene matches: 9. Germline values: CDR1 KGHDR, CDR2 SFDVKD. CDR3 loop: CATSDFSRDRRNEQFF. The CDR3 nucleotides read TGTGCCACCAGTGATTTTTCTAGGGACAGACGGAATGAGCAGTTCTTC.

The rearrangement uses TRBV11-1 and TRBJ2-7; TRBD2 might be the D (5 bases). Germline V gene data show CDR1 as SGHAT and CDR2 as FQDESV (reference sequence). The CDR3 is 12 amino acids. V lost 2 bases, J lost 4 bases, and 6 bases lay in between. The CDR3 DNA reads as TGTGCCAGCAGCTTATCGGGGTACGAGCAGTACTTC. Translating gives CASSLSGYEQYF.

The rearrangement uses TRBV6-4 and TRBJ2-3; TRBD1 agrees at 9 bases. The CDR3 has 15 amino acids. Germline CDR1 is MRHNA and CDR2 is SNTAGT. Losses at the gene ends were 2 bases for V and 6 bases for J; bases not matched to a gene: 6. The CDR3 loop is CASSDEDRGGDTQYF. CDR3 sequence (DNA): TGTGCCAGCAGTGACGAGGACAGGGGTGGGGATACGCAGTATTTT.

This rearrangement joins TRBV11-2 to TRBJ2-7, with unresolved D. CDR1 is SGHAT, CDR2 FQNNGV, per germline. The CDR3 runs to 14 residues. The ends were cut back, 1 base at V and 0 bases at J, with 7 bases in the middle. CDR3 amino acids: CASSLGPVSYEQYF. Written as DNA, the CDR3 is TGTGCCAGCAGCTTAGGTCCAGTCTCCTACGAGCAGTACTTC.

This clone has a handful of counts. The V gene is TRBV2, the J gene TRBJ2-5; TRBD2 is a possible D gene (6 bases). Germline CDR1 and CDR2: SNHLY and FYNNEI. Trimming took off 3 bases at V and 5 bases at J, with 22 bases between the two ends. The CDR3 totals 17 residues. The CDR3, as DNA: TGTGCCAGCAGTGATCGGGGCCGGGGGATAGGAGGGGAGACCCAGTACTTC. Protein product: CASSDRGRGIGGETQYF.

CDR3 in amino acids: CASSLGPAGALEETQYF. The CDR3, as DNA: TGTGCCAGCAGCTTAGGTCCAGCGGGGGCCCTTGAAGAGACCCAGTACTTC. The V and J genes are TRBV7-3 and TRBJ2-5; 8 bases align to TRBD2. The CDR3 consists of 17 residues. CDR1 and CDR2 from the germline V gene are SGHTA and FQGTGA. Germline trimming cut 2 bases from V and 3 bases from J; bases unmatched to any gene: 11.

The rearrangement links TRBV12-3 or TRBV12-4 to TRBJ1-2; D may be TRBD1 (5 bases). The V gene lost 2 bases and the J gene lost 11 bases, with 12 bases spanning the gap. This CDR3 contains 12 residues. Here the CDR3 reads CASSLIQAYYTF. CDR3 nucleotides: TGTGCCAGCAGTTTAATACAGGCGTATTACACCTTC.

The rearrangement links TRBV3-1 (or the pseudogene TRBV3-2) to TRBJ1-1; D might be TRBD1 (5 bases). The ends were cut back, 3 bases at V and 5 bases at J, with 16 bases in the middle. The germline V gene encodes CDR1 LGHDT and CDR2 YNNKEL (reference sequence). This CDR3 is built from 15 residues. The CDR3 bases are TGTGCCAGCAGCCAGCCATTAAGGGGTAGGACTGAAGCTTTCTTT. This sequence encodes CASSQPLRGRTEAFF.

The chain joins TRBV4-3 to TRBJ2-1; perhaps TRBD2 as D (6 bases). V was cut by 0 bases and J by 9 bases, with 18 bases left in between. Germline V CDR1 and CDR2: LGHNA, YSLEER. CDR3 length: 16 amino acids. Written as DNA, the CDR3 is TGCGCCAGCAGCCAAGATATCACCGATCTGGGGGGTGAGCAGTTCTTC. Amino acids: CASSQDITDLGGEQFF.

This chain connects TRBV15 to TRBJ1-6; D might be TRBD1 (6 bases). V was shortened by 1 base and J by 10 bases, with 14 bases between the two germline ends. CDR3 length: 15 amino acids. Germline V gene lookup returns CDR1 LNHNV and CDR2 YYDKDF (reference sequence). In DNA, the CDR3 is TGTGCCACCAGCAGAGCTACAGGGAGTGGGTCACCCCTCCACTTT. Translating gives CATSRATGSGSPLHF.

The chain carries TRBV5-6 and TRBJ1-2, with 9 bases fitting TRBD1. The V segment lost 7 bases and the J segment 3 bases; nucleotides outside the gene matches: 10. Germline-derived CDR1 and CDR2 are SGHDT and YYEEEE. The CDR3 totals 15 residues. For the CDR3, the DNA is TGTGCCAGCCTTTTAAACAGACAGGGGGACTATGGCTACACCTTC. Its protein product is CASLLNRQGDYGYTF.

The chain links TRBV10-3 to TRBJ1-2; D is ambiguous. The ends were cut back, 4 bases at V and 2 bases at J, with 5 bases in the middle. In germline, CDR1 is ENHRY, CDR2 SYGVKD. CDR3 length: 12 residues. CDR3 DNA: TGTGCCATCAGTGGAGGGAACTATGGCTACACCTTC. This encodes CAISGGNYGYTF.

V is TRBV5-1 and J is TRBJ1-2; D is perhaps TRBD1 (6 bases). Trimming shortened V by 4 bases and J by 1 base, and 8 bases separated the two germline ends. The CDR3 consists of 13 residues. Germline CDR1 reads SGHRS; CDR2 reads YFSETQ. The CDR3 region has the DNA TGCGCCAGCAGCATAGGGGGTAACTATGGCTACACCTTC. It encodes CASSIGGNYGYTF.

The chain links TRBV19 to TRBJ2-1; perhaps TRBD1 as D (6 bases). Deletions cut 6 bases from V and 3 bases from J, with 15 bases between. This CDR3 comprises 15 residues. Germline V lookup: CDR1 LNHDA, CDR2 SQIVND (reference sequence). The CDR3 loop reads CASSPTGPGYNEQFF. The CDR3 DNA is TGTGCCAGTAGCCCCACAGGGCCTGGCTACAATGAGCAGTTCTTC.

Written as DNA, the CDR3 is TGTGCCAGCAGCTTGACCGGGACAGGGTCACAAGAGACCCAGTACTTC. Translation gives CASSLTGTGSQETQYF. The rearrangement uses TRBV7-9 and TRBJ2-5; 9 bases fit TRBD1. Trimming took 3 bases from V and 2 from J; bases not matched to a gene: 7. The CDR3 is 16 residues long. Germline V gene lookup returns CDR1 SEHNR and CDR2 FQNEAQ (reference sequence).